A selection of T cell receptor beta chains follows, all from one sample in a study of CD8 T cells in Susac syndrome. In TCRdb, the immunoSEQ multiplex PCR reads were re-called with MiXCR into one record per CDR3 protein. The data contain more than 100,000 distinct CDR3 sequences, roughly 95% of them singletons. Sequenced input: CD4+ T cells from PBMCs. The source of these receptors is a human donor with Susac syndrome. CDR3s include the opening cysteine and the closing phenylalanine or tryptophan. The order of the fields is CDR3 protein, CDR3 DNA, D gene, V gene, clone size, J gene. The D gene is left open where the match is weak. Clone size is not always given. Where it is, it says once, few, many or a class for expanded clones.

CDR3 protein: CASSLEFGTSGSTDTQYF
CDR3 DNA: TGTGCCAGCAGCTTAGAATTTGGGACTAGCGGGAGCACAGATACGCAGTATTTT
D gene: TRBD2
V gene: TRBV11-2
clone size: -
J gene: TRBJ2-3

CDR3 protein: CASSQRQGSEQYF
CDR3 DNA: TGTGCCAGCAGCCAAAGACAGGGAAGCGAGCAGTACTTC
D gene: TRBD1
V gene: TRBV14
clone size: -
J gene: TRBJ2-7

CDR3 protein: CASGQGALNEQFF
CDR3 DNA: TGTGCCTCGGGACAGGGGGCCCTCAATGAGCAGTTCTTC
D gene: TRBD1
V gene: TRBV11-2
clone size: -
J gene: TRBJ2-1

CDR3 protein: CSATTATSGSRETQYF
CDR3 DNA: TGCAGTGCTACCACTGCGACTAGCGGGAGTAGAGAGACCCAGTACTTC
D gene: TRBD2
V gene: TRBV20-1
clone size: -
J gene: TRBJ2-5

CDR3 protein: CASSPGQGRYGYTF
CDR3 DNA: TGTGCCAGCAGTCCGGGACAGGGACGCTATGGCTACACCTTC
D gene: TRBD1
V gene: TRBV12-3/TRBV12-4
clone size: -
J gene: TRBJ1-2

CDR3 protein: CASTPKNTEAFF
CDR3 DNA: TGTGCCAGCACCCCGAAGAACACTGAAGCTTTCTTT
D gene: -
V gene: TRBV11-1
clone size: -
J gene: TRBJ1-1

CDR3 protein: CASRHMGGSNEQFF
CDR3 DNA: TGCGCCAGCAGACATATGGGGGGTTCCAATGAGCAGTTCTTC
D gene: -
V gene: TRBV4-1
clone size: -
J gene: TRBJ2-1

CDR3 protein: CASSVAGGTTDTQYF
CDR3 DNA: TGTGCCAGCAGCGTAGCGGGGGGGACGACAGATACGCAGTATTTT
D gene: TRBD2
V gene: TRBV9
clone size: -
J gene: TRBJ2-3

CDR3 protein: CAWSNRWGQGEQFF
CDR3 DNA: TGTGCCTGGAGTAACCGTTGGGGACAAGGTGAGCAGTTCTTC
D gene: -
V gene: TRBV30
clone size: -
J gene: TRBJ2-1

CDR3 protein: CASSYTPRTDTQYF
CDR3 DNA: TGTGCCAGCAGTTACACACCTCGCACAGATACGCAGTATTTT
D gene: -
V gene: TRBV28
clone size: -
J gene: TRBJ2-3

CDR3 protein: CASDRTNTEAFF
CDR3 DNA: TGTGCCAGCGACAGGACGAACACTGAAGCTTTCTTT
D gene: -
V gene: TRBV9
clone size: -
J gene: TRBJ1-1

CDR3 protein: CASSAPDRGSDTQYF
CDR3 DNA: TGTGCCAGCAGCGCCCCGGACAGGGGATCAGATACGCAGTATTTT
D gene: TRBD1
V gene: TRBV7-2
clone size: -
J gene: TRBJ2-3

CDR3 protein: CAWSVSGVNTEAFF
CDR3 DNA: TGTGCCTGGAGTGTAAGTGGGGTGAACACTGAAGCTTTCTTT
D gene: -
V gene: TRBV30
clone size: once
J gene: TRBJ1-1

CDR3 protein: CASSESGLRGYTF
CDR3 DNA: TGTGCCAGCAGTGAATCAGGGCTTCGAGGCTACACCTTC
D gene: -
V gene: TRBV25-1
clone size: -
J gene: TRBJ1-2

CDR3 protein: CASSLEGVSYEQYF
CDR3 DNA: TGCGCCAGCAGCTTGGAGGGGGTTTCCTACGAGCAGTACTTC
D gene: -
V gene: TRBV5-1
clone size: -
J gene: TRBJ2-7

CDR3 protein: CASSSLGPVSGTQYF
CDR3 DNA: TGTGCCAGCAGCTCCCTCGGCCCCGTAAGTGGGACCCAGTACTTC
D gene: -
V gene: TRBV7-2
clone size: once
J gene: TRBJ2-5

CDR3 protein: CASSLYQGTEAFF
CDR3 DNA: TGTGCCAGCAGTTTATATCAGGGCACTGAAGCTTTCTTT
D gene: -
V gene: TRBV12-3/TRBV12-4
clone size: -
J gene: TRBJ1-1

CDR3 protein: CATSTTGGSTGELFF
CDR3 DNA: TGTGCCACCAGCACGACAGGGGGCAGCACCGGGGAGCTGTTTTTT
D gene: TRBD1
V gene: TRBV24-1
clone size: -
J gene: TRBJ2-2

CDR3 protein: CASSYSGAGGNEQFF
CDR3 DNA: TGTGCCAGCAGTTACTCAGGAGCGGGGGGCAATGAGCAGTTCTTC
D gene: TRBD2
V gene: TRBV6-5
clone size: -
J gene: TRBJ2-1

CDR3 protein: CAWRVSYGYTF
CDR3 DNA: TGTGCCTGGAGGGTTAGCTATGGCTACACCTTC
D gene: -
V gene: TRBV30
clone size: -
J gene: TRBJ1-2

CDR3 protein: CSASNRGLVGYTF
CDR3 DNA: TGCAGTGCTAGCAACAGGGGGCTTGTTGGCTACACCTTC
D gene: TRBD1
V gene: TRBV20-1
clone size: once
J gene: TRBJ1-2

CDR3 protein: CSGAGINNEQFF
CDR3 DNA: TGCAGCGGGGCAGGAATTAACAATGAGCAGTTCTTC
D gene: -
V gene: TRBV29-1
clone size: -
J gene: TRBJ2-1

CDR3 protein: CSARGALAFQYF
CDR3 DNA: TGCAGTGCTAGAGGTGCTCTAGCGTTCCAGTACTTC
D gene: -
V gene: TRBV20-1
clone size: -
J gene: TRBJ2-7

CDR3 protein: CSAGPRTSGSYEQFF
CDR3 DNA: TGCAGTGCTGGACCAAGGACTAGCGGGAGCTATGAGCAGTTCTTC
D gene: TRBD2
V gene: TRBV20-1
clone size: -
J gene: TRBJ2-1

CDR3 protein: CSSRLAGGPPDTQYF
CDR3 DNA: TGCAGTTCCAGACTAGCGGGAGGGCCCCCAGATACGCAGTATTTT
D gene: TRBD2
V gene: TRBV20-1
clone size: -
J gene: TRBJ2-3

CDR3 protein: CSVNRQGPNYGYTF
CDR3 DNA: TGCAGCGTGAATAGACAGGGGCCTAACTATGGCTACACCTTC
D gene: TRBD1
V gene: TRBV29-1
clone size: -
J gene: TRBJ1-2

CDR3 protein: CASSQDGASGIYNEQFF
CDR3 DNA: TGTGCCAGCAGCCAAGACGGGGCTAGCGGGATCTACAATGAGCAGTTCTTC
D gene: TRBD2
V gene: TRBV3-1
clone size: -
J gene: TRBJ2-1

CDR3 protein: CASSHSGRSYEQFF
CDR3 DNA: TGTGCCAGCAGCCACAGCGGGAGGAGCTATGAGCAGTTCTTC
D gene: TRBD2
V gene: TRBV14
clone size: -
J gene: TRBJ2-1

CDR3 protein: CASSYSVKGNSYEQYF
CDR3 DNA: TGTGCCAGCAGTTACTCTGTCAAGGGGAATTCCTACGAGCAGTACTTC
D gene: -
V gene: TRBV6-5
clone size: -
J gene: TRBJ2-7

CDR3 protein: CASSQTGAKNIQYF
CDR3 DNA: TGTGCCAGCAGCCAGACAGGAGCCAAAAACATTCAGTACTTC
D gene: -
V gene: TRBV14
clone size: -
J gene: TRBJ2-4

CDR3 protein: CASHSGSRLGGQYF
CDR3 DNA: TGTGCCAGCCATAGCGGGAGCCGGCTCGGGGGGCAGTACTTC
D gene: TRBD2
V gene: TRBV27
clone size: -
J gene: TRBJ2-7

CDR3 protein: CAGGRTSYGYTF
CDR3 DNA: TGTGCCGGTGGACGGACCTCTTATGGCTACACCTTC
D gene: -
V gene: TRBV28
clone size: -
J gene: TRBJ1-2

CDR3 protein: CASSLGGSTDTQYF
CDR3 DNA: TGTGCCAGCAGTTTAGGAGGGAGCACAGATACGCAGTATTTT
D gene: -
V gene: TRBV12-3/TRBV12-4
clone size: -
J gene: TRBJ2-3

CDR3 protein: CASSQVGQGNYGYTF
CDR3 DNA: TGCGCCAGCAGCCAAGTGGGACAGGGGAACTATGGCTACACCTTC
D gene: TRBD1
V gene: TRBV4-1
clone size: once
J gene: TRBJ1-2

CDR3 protein: CASSQGTTSQYF
CDR3 DNA: TGTGCCAGCAGCCAAGGGACTACGAGCCAGTATTTT
D gene: -
V gene: TRBV3-1
clone size: -
J gene: TRBJ2-3

CDR3 protein: CASRFWTDGYEQYF
CDR3 DNA: TGTGCCAGCAGATTTTGGACGGATGGTTACGAGCAGTACTTC
D gene: -
V gene: TRBV2
clone size: -
J gene: TRBJ2-7

CDR3 protein: CASSQAETQYF
CDR3 DNA: TGTGCCAGCAGCCAAGCGGAGACCCAGTACTTC
D gene: -
V gene: TRBV14
clone size: -
J gene: TRBJ2-5

CDR3 protein: CSVDEGQNTEAFF
CDR3 DNA: TGCAGCGTTGATGAGGGACAGAACACTGAAGCTTTCTTT
D gene: -
V gene: TRBV29-1
clone size: -
J gene: TRBJ1-1

CDR3 protein: CASSLSGRSYTEAFF
CDR3 DNA: TGTGCCAGCAGCCTATCGGGGAGAAGTTACACTGAAGCTTTCTTT
D gene: -
V gene: TRBV7-2
clone size: -
J gene: TRBJ1-1

CDR3 protein: CASSFGGGEETQYF
CDR3 DNA: TGTGCCAGCAGCTTCGGAGGGGGAGAAGAGACCCAGTACTTC
D gene: -
V gene: TRBV7-6
clone size: -
J gene: TRBJ2-5

CDR3 protein: CARGLAGGIAQFF
CDR3 DNA: TGTGCCCGGGGACTAGCGGGTGGGATCGCGCAGTTCTTC
D gene: TRBD2
V gene: TRBV30
clone size: -
J gene: TRBJ2-1

CDR3 protein: CAWTLSYNEQFF
CDR3 DNA: TGTGCCTGGACCTTATCCTACAATGAGCAGTTCTTC
D gene: -
V gene: TRBV30
clone size: -
J gene: TRBJ2-1

CDR3 protein: CSVEDEAGGRHLDEQFF
CDR3 DNA: TGCAGCGTTGAAGATGAGGCGGGAGGGCGACATTTGGATGAGCAGTTCTTC
D gene: TRBD2
V gene: TRBV29-1
clone size: -
J gene: TRBJ2-1

CDR3 protein: CASSQGPPSNYEQYF
CDR3 DNA: TGTGCCAGCAGCCAAGGGCCCCCTTCCAACTACGAGCAGTACTTC
D gene: -
V gene: TRBV12-3/TRBV12-4
clone size: -
J gene: TRBJ2-7

CDR3 protein: CSLGGSGYTF
CDR3 DNA: TGCAGCCTCGGGGGAAGTGGCTACACCTTC
D gene: -
V gene: TRBV29-1
clone size: once
J gene: TRBJ1-2

CDR3 protein: CSVVRPSYEQYF
CDR3 DNA: TGCAGTGTAGTAAGACCATCCTACGAGCAGTACTTC
D gene: -
V gene: TRBV20-1
clone size: -
J gene: TRBJ2-7

CDR3 protein: CSVEDRGSYSGANVLTF
CDR3 DNA: TGCAGCGTTGAAGATCGGGGCAGTTACTCTGGGGCCAACGTCCTGACTTTC
D gene: -
V gene: TRBV29-1
clone size: once
J gene: TRBJ2-6